The present entry profiles one T cell receptor beta chain with its context. Which antigen it targets is not known. In this CDR3 the conserved last residue, phenylalanine or tryptophan, is missing, so a read error is likely. The DNA is left out, because the CDR3 cannot be placed on it with certainty; the CDR3 is given as TCRdb lists it. The library was made by PCR. Sequencing took place on a HiSeq X Ten. High-throughput sequencing was used to characterize TCR repertoires. TCRdb handled the public reads itself, with Q25 trimming in fastp and clone calling in MiXCR, and kept productive beta chains. Rows are combined by CDR3 protein, so each entry shows the most common genes and DNA. Counted in this sample were around 34,000 distinct CDR3 sequences; 50% to 60% of them appeared once. In total, the top ten clones hold 23% of the sample. CDR1 and CDR2, looked up from the germline V gene, are SGHTA and FQGNSA. The CDR3 extends over 16 residues, inclusive of both ends.

The sample's time point label, in plain terms: after preoperative PTX-NDP chemotherapy. Before surgery, patients were given paclitaxel-nedaplatin as preoperative chemotherapy. The data are from a study of esophageal squamous cell carcinoma under preoperative chemotherapy (dated by TCRdb to the late 2010s). About the study as a whole: Both tumor-infiltrating lymphocytes and peripheral blood T cells had their TCR repertoires profiled in the study. In patients with esophageal squamous cell carcinoma, the study looked at what paclitaxel-nedaplatin chemotherapy did to T-cell receptor repertoires. A handful of patients with primary esophageal squamous cell carcinoma made up the cohort. Repertoires were compared between samples taken before and after paclitaxel-nedaplatin therapy. The study at large found these results: A significant increase in TCR diversity was observed in peripheral T cells after chemotherapy, whereas no such increase was observed in tumor-infiltrating lymphocytes. Rather than arising solely from local clonal changes, post-treatment tumor-infiltrating lymphocytes appeared to come partly from peripheral T cells that migrated into the tumor. Clonotype frequencies shifted immediately and substantially under paclitaxel-nedaplatin therapy, and abundant clones were more likely to contract than to amplify. Only a handful of patients with esophageal squamous cell carcinoma were analyzed, making for a small cohort.

Recombination connected TRBV7-2 to TRBJ2-5; the table's TRBD2 call for D was not verified on the DNA. This clonotype was sampled from a human donor with esophageal squamous cell carcinoma. The donor label of this sample is uncertain. The biological material was taken from a patient given preoperative chemotherapy. CDR3 region: CASSLEVSGGAETQHL.